This is a list of T cell receptor beta chains from one sample in a study of cytotoxic CD8 clonotypes in ibrutinib-treated CLL. Produced via immunoSEQ multiplex PCR; TCRdb's table is partial and in-frame only. This sample has 270,000 or so clones, with roughly four fifths found just once. Source: PBMCs, taken at disease progression, from a patient treated with ibrutinib. The receptors shown here come from a human donor with chronic lymphocytic leukemia. The CDR3 runs from the conserved cysteine through the conserved F or W. A D gene is named only where the DNA matches it firmly. The listing skips clone size in some rows; elsewhere it reads once, few, many or a size class.

J: TRBJ2-7
D: .
V: TRBV10-3
size: .
CDR3: CAISEMDYEQYF
DNA: TGTGCCATCAGTGAAATGGACTACGAGCAGTACTTC

J: TRBJ1-4
D: .
V: TRBV27
size: few
CDR3: CASSFHRQTTNEKLFF
DNA: TGTGCCAGCAGTTTCCATCGACAGACAACTAATGAAAAACTGTTTTTT

J: TRBJ1-2
D: .
V: TRBV13
size: .
CDR3: CASSRDRGYTF
DNA: TGTGCCAGCAGCCGGGACCGTGGCTACACCTTC

J: TRBJ1-2
D: TRBD1
V: TRBV11-2
size: .
CDR3: CASSPRWDRENGYTF
DNA: TGTGCCAGCAGCCCCCGGTGGGACAGGGAGAATGGCTACACCTTC

J: TRBJ2-1
D: TRBD1
V: TRBV29-1
size: .
CDR3: CSVLGVPGQGYNEQFF
DNA: TGCAGCGTTCTGGGAGTCCCGGGACAGGGGTACAATGAGCAGTTCTTC

J: TRBJ1-2
D: .
V: TRBV10-2
size: .
CDR3: CASSVDSNYGYTF
DNA: TGCGCCAGCAGCGTAGACTCGAACTATGGCTACACCTTC

J: TRBJ2-7
D: TRBD1
V: TRBV6-5
size: .
CDR3: CASSSGDRGHEQYF
DNA: TGTGCCAGCAGTTCCGGGGACAGGGGACACGAGCAGTACTTC

J: TRBJ2-7
D: .
V: TRBV7-9
size: few
CDR3: CASSSQSLYEQYF
DNA: TGTGCCAGCAGCTCCCAGTCCCTGTACGAGCAGTACTTC

J: TRBJ2-5
D: .
V: TRBV29-1
size: .
CDR3: CSVLKDRVREETQYF
DNA: TGCAGCGTTCTAAAGGACCGGGTAAGGGAGGAGACCCAGTACTTC

J: TRBJ2-7
D: TRBD2
V: TRBV5-4
size: many
CDR3: CASSLPSGGFYEQYF
DNA: TGTGCCAGCAGCCTTCCCAGCGGGGGGTTCTACGAGCAGTACTTC

J: TRBJ2-1
D: .
V: TRBV27
size: .
CDR3: CASSLSRRNEQFF
DNA: TGTGCCAGCAGTTTATCGAGGAGGAATGAGCAGTTCTTC

J: TRBJ2-7
D: TRBD2
V: TRBV6-5
size: .
CDR3: CASRSSGGTYEQYF
DNA: TGTGCCAGCAGATCTAGCGGGGGGACTTACGAGCAGTACTTC

J: TRBJ2-5
D: TRBD1
V: TRBV2
size: .
CDR3: CASSAGTAQETQYF
DNA: TGTGCCAGCAGTGCCGGGACAGCCCAAGAGACCCAGTACTTC

J: TRBJ2-7
D: TRBD1
V: TRBV19
size: .
CDR3: CASSIKTGLSYEQYF
DNA: TGTGCCAGTAGTATCAAGACAGGGCTCTCCTACGAGCAGTACTTC

J: TRBJ2-2
D: TRBD1
V: TRBV4-1
size: .
CDR3: CASSHDRAGELFF
DNA: TGCGCCAGCAGCCATGACAGGGCCGGGGAGCTGTTTTTT

J: TRBJ2-5
D: .
V: TRBV2
size: .
CDR3: CASKVARGYQETQYF
DNA: TGTGCCAGCAAGGTGGCTCGTGGGTACCAAGAGACCCAGTACTTC

J: TRBJ2-7
D: .
V: TRBV13
size: .
CDR3: CASSPRLSSYEQYF
DNA: TGTGCCAGCAGCCCTCGACTGAGCTCCTACGAGCAGTACTTC

J: TRBJ1-1
D: .
V: TRBV25-1
size: .
CDR3: CASSEVFKGRTEAFF
DNA: TGTGCCAGCAGTGAAGTTTTTAAGGGGCGGACTGAAGCTTTCTTT

J: TRBJ1-2
D: .
V: TRBV10-2
size: .
CDR3: CASSESTGQRGYTF
DNA: TGCGCCAGCAGTGAGTCGACTGGACAGAGAGGCTACACCTTC

J: TRBJ2-2
D: TRBD1
V: TRBV27
size: .
CDR3: CASSPLGQGNTGELFF
DNA: TGTGCCAGCAGTCCCCTGGGACAGGGAAACACCGGGGAGCTGTTTTTT

J: TRBJ1-5
D: .
V: TRBV4-3
size: .
CDR3: CASSQSSGSNQPQHF
DNA: TGCGCCAGCAGCCAATCGTCAGGGAGCAATCAGCCCCAGCATTTT

J: TRBJ2-7
D: .
V: TRBV19
size: few
CDR3: CASSIAFGGRDYEQYF
DNA: TGTGCCAGTAGTATAGCCTTTGGGGGAAGGGACTACGAGCAGTACTTC

J: TRBJ2-1
D: .
V: TRBV13
size: .
CDR3: CASSSRLDNEQFF
DNA: TGTGCCAGCAGCTCCCGGCTTGACAATGAGCAGTTCTTC

J: TRBJ2-3
D: TRBD1
V: TRBV5-6
size: .
CDR3: CASSPTGVRGIDTQYF
DNA: TGTGCCAGCAGCCCGACAGGGGTTCGGGGGATAGATACGCAGTATTTT

J: TRBJ2-5
D: .
V: TRBV6-1
size: .
CDR3: CASSEKRRPETQYF
DNA: TGTGCCAGCAGTGAAAAGCGGCGCCCAGAGACCCAGTACTTC

J: TRBJ1-1
D: .
V: TRBV7-9
size: many
CDR3: CASSLVGYGLLEAFF
DNA: TGTGCCAGCAGCTTAGTAGGATACGGTCTCCTGGAAGCTTTCTTT

J: TRBJ2-5
D: .
V: TRBV29-1
size: .
CDR3: CSVETRVILQETQYF
DNA: TGCAGCGTTGAGACGAGGGTTATTTTGCAGGAGACCCAGTACTTC

J: TRBJ1-5
D: .
V: TRBV29-1
size: .
CDR3: CSERGGAGQPQHF
DNA: TGCAGCGAAAGGGGGGGTGCTGGTCAGCCCCAGCATTTT

J: TRBJ2-7
D: .
V: TRBV9
size: .
CDR3: CASSVGPTYEQYF
DNA: TGTGCCAGCAGCGTAGGCCCCACCTACGAGCAGTACTTC

J: TRBJ2-7
D: TRBD2
V: TRBV9
size: once
CDR3: CASSPGLANYEQYF
DNA: TGTGCCAGCAGCCCGGGACTAGCAAACTACGAGCAGTACTTC

J: TRBJ1-1
D: .
V: TRBV18
size: .
CDR3: CASSPLPGGNTEAFF
DNA: TGTGCCAGCTCACCCCTCCCTGGGGGAAACACTGAAGCTTTCTTT

J: TRBJ1-2
D: TRBD1
V: TRBV29-1
size: .
CDR3: CSVEPRDRGHDGYTF
DNA: TGCAGCGTTGAGCCCCGGGACAGGGGACACGATGGCTACACCTTC

J: TRBJ2-7
D: .
V: TRBV28
size: .
CDR3: CASRGVLPYEQYF
DNA: TGTGCCAGCAGAGGAGTCCTCCCCTACGAGCAGTACTTC

J: TRBJ1-5
D: .
V: TRBV6-1
size: .
CDR3: CASTKGTYSNQPQHF
DNA: TGTGCCAGCACCAAAGGGACGTACAGCAATCAGCCCCAGCATTTT

J: TRBJ2-1
D: .
V: TRBV15
size: .
CDR3: CATSREVMAGRSNEQFF
DNA: TGTGCCACCAGCAGAGAGGTTATGGCGGGAAGGAGCAATGAGCAGTTCTTC

J: TRBJ1-5
D: TRBD1
V: TRBV2
size: .
CDR3: CASRYHLPGGYSNQPQHF
DNA: TGTGCCAGCCGATACCATCTCCCAGGGGGGTATAGCAATCAGCCCCAGCATTTT

J: TRBJ1-2
D: .
V: TRBV18
size: once
CDR3: CASSPSVPNYGYTF
DNA: TGTGCCAGCTCACCTAGTGTACCAAACTATGGCTACACCTTC

J: TRBJ2-2
D: .
V: TRBV6-1
size: .
CDR3: CASSEELSTGELFF
DNA: TGTGCCAGCAGTGAGGAACTATCTACCGGGGAGCTGTTTTTT

J: TRBJ1-5
D: .
V: TRBV2
size: few
CDR3: CASGVIRYGQPQHF
DNA: TGTGCCAGCGGAGTTATTCGGTATGGACAGCCCCAGCATTTT

J: TRBJ1-1
D: TRBD1
V: TRBV28
size: once
CDR3: CASNRQGLGAFF
DNA: TGTGCCAGCAACAGACAGGGATTGGGGGCTTTCTTT

J: TRBJ2-1
D: .
V: TRBV27
size: .
CDR3: CASSSAKSSYNEQFF
DNA: TGTGCCAGCAGTTCCGCGAAGAGCTCCTACAATGAGCAGTTCTTC

J: TRBJ1-5
D: .
V: TRBV10-3
size: .
CDR3: CAISEGNQPQHF
DNA: TGTGCCATCAGTGAGGGCAATCAGCCCCAGCATTTT

J: TRBJ2-4
D: TRBD1
V: TRBV2
size: .
CDR3: CASSGTGIGKNIQYF
DNA: TGTGCCAGCAGCGGGACAGGGATCGGCAAAAACATTCAGTACTTC

J: TRBJ1-2
D: TRBD1
V: TRBV6-6
size: .
CDR3: CASSYLDRTNYGYTF
DNA: TGTGCCAGCAGTTACTTGGACAGGACTAACTATGGCTACACCTTC

J: TRBJ1-1
D: .
V: TRBV5-1
size: .
CDR3: CASSSGRVEAFF
DNA: TGCGCCAGCAGCTCCGGACGGGTTGAAGCTTTCTTT

J: TRBJ1-2
D: .
V: TRBV2
size: few
CDR3: CASREGIGTPYGYTF
DNA: TGTGCCAGCCGTGAGGGGATAGGGACCCCCTATGGCTACACCTTC